The clone carrying this TCR beta chain appeared many times. This sample is drawn from a study of response to subunit inactivated influenza vaccine. Via MiXCR, TCRdb re-called the RT-PCR reads, giving one row per CDR3 protein. The table includes a few hundred thousand distinct CDR3 sequences, over 9% detected once. Germline loops: CDR1 PRHDT, CDR2 FYEKMQ (reference sequence). CDR3 length equals 16 residues. V was clipped by 4 bases and J by 5 bases; unmatched bases: 11. These same data were also listed under a study on T cells expressing NK-cell markers. This second report adds: TCR beta libraries carry UMIs added by 5'RACE template switching. The sequencing cohort of eight donors included seven HCMV-seropositive individuals and one seronegative individual. CD8+ T cells in 5 or 6 donors included dominant NKG2C+ clonotypes at roughly 1.0-7.0%. Several of the donors also had these clonotypes leading their CD3+CD56-NKG2C+ fraction. Evidence did not settle whether expanded NKG2C+ T cell clones targeted HCMV.

Here the sequenced sample was PBMCs from blood, taken on the day of vaccination. The source is a man in his fifties who received an inactivated influenza vaccine. The chain recombines TRBV13 with TRBJ2-5; 9 positions match TRBD1. The CDR3 loop is CASSSNLHRGQETQYF. For the CDR3, the DNA is TGTGCCAGCAGCTCGAACCTGCACAGGGGGCAGGAGACCCAGTACTTC. Complete variable domain (other parts from reference TRBV13 and TRBJ2-5): AAGVIQSPRHLIKEKRETATLKCYPIPRHDTVYWYQQGPGQDPQFLISFYEKMQSDKGSIPDRFSAQQFSDYHSELNMSSLELGDSALYFCASSSNLHRGQETQYFGPGTRLLVL.